The 32 T cell receptor beta chains in this list originate from one sample, sequenced in a study of OX40 agonist ivuxolimab in advanced cancers. Here immunoSEQ multiplex PCR was the method, and the copy in TCRdb shows in-frame clones only, minus some. Of 55,000 to 75,000 clones listed, roughly 85% were seen once; the top ten hold under 4.5%. Sequenced material: CD4+ or CD8+ T cells sorted from blood, taken in a trial of the OX40 agonist ivuxolimab. The origin of the receptors is an adult with an advanced solid tumor such as melanoma, head and neck, liver or kidney cancer.

This rearrangement joins TRBV5-1 to TRBJ2-7; the match to TRBD1 covers 11 bases. The germline V gene has CDR1 SGHRS and CDR2 YFSETQ. V trimming: 4 bases; J trimming: 3 bases; junction bases outside the gene matches: 15. This CDR3 contains 18 residues. CDR3 in DNA: TGCGCCAGCAGCGGTAACCGGGACAGGGGGTTTCCTAACTACGAGCAGTACTTC. It translates to CASSGNRDRGFPNYEQYF.

This chain uses TRBV11-2 with TRBJ2-7; TRBD2 aligns across 7 bases. Germline V lookup: CDR1 SGHAT, CDR2 FQNNGV. V was clipped by 1 base and J by 6 bases; unmatched bases: 3. This CDR3 is 13 amino acids long. The CDR3 is CASSLAGGGEQYF. The DNA for the CDR3 is TGTGCCAGCAGCTTAGCGGGGGGTGGCGAGCAGTACTTC.

V gene TRBV7-2 combines with J gene TRBJ1-6, with 8 bases that match TRBD1. This CDR3 is 18 amino acids long. Germline CDR1 reads SGHTA; CDR2 reads FQGNSA. V lost 3 bases and J lost 1; bases outside the gene matches: 8. As DNA, the CDR3 is TGTGCCAGCAGCTTTGTGGTCAGGGGGCTTTCCTATAATTCACCCCTCCACTTT. This encodes CASSFVVRGLSYNSPLHF. Combining the CDR3 with reference TRBV7-2 and TRBJ1-6 gives the whole variable domain GAGVSQSPSNKVTEKGKDVELRCDPISGHTALYWYRQSLGQGLEFLIYFQGNSAPDKSGLPSDRFSAERTGGSVSTLTIQRTQQEDSAVYLCASSFVVRGLSYNSPLHFGNGTRLTVT.

This chain joins TRBV6-1 and TRBJ2-7, with D maybe TRBD2 (7 bases). This CDR3 is 14 amino acids long. The V gene's germline CDR1 is MNHNS and CDR2 SASEGT. V dropped 4 bases and J dropped 4 bases, with 14 bases sitting between them. CDR3 DNA: TGTGCCAGCAGTGCCCGAGGGGGGGGGTACGAGCAGTACTTC. It yields the protein CASSARGGGYEQYF.

The chain combines TRBV11-3 with TRBJ2-7; a possible D gene is TRBD1 (5 bases). CDR3 size: 18 residues. The V end lost 0 bases, the J end lost 3 bases, and 21 bases lay between the germline ends. Germline loops: CDR1 SGHNT, CDR2 YENEEA. Written as DNA, the CDR3 is TGTGCCAGCAGCTTAGATCGGCGTGGAGCAGGGTTGGTCTACGAGCAGTACTTC. Translated, it gives CASSLDRRGAGLVYEQYF.

The genes are TRBV2 and TRBJ2-2; D not certain. V dropped 5 bases and J dropped 1 base, with 11 bases sitting between them. This CDR3 has 15 residues. The germline gives CDR1 SNHLY, CDR2 FYNNEI. CDR3 amino acids: CASSRWPGNTGELFF. The DNA for the CDR3 is TGTGCCAGCAGTCGTTGGCCGGGGAACACCGGGGAGCTGTTTTTT.

The chain recombines TRBV5-4 with TRBJ2-7; D unresolved. The CDR3 extends over 13 amino acids. V dropped 0 bases and J dropped 2 bases, with 6 bases sitting between them. Germline V gives CDR1 SGHNT, CDR2 YYREEE (reference sequence). CDR3 loop: CASSLDGPYEQYF. For the CDR3, the DNA is TGTGCCAGCAGCTTGGACGGACCCTACGAGCAGTACTTC.

The chain joins TRBV20-1 to TRBJ1-1; no clear D gene. Trimming left V 5 bases short and J 3 bases short, with 7 bases between. The CDR3 is made up of 11 amino acids. Germline assignment: CDR1 DFQATT and CDR2 SNEGSKA (reference sequence). CDR3 sequence (DNA): TGCAGTGCTCTCCGGGACACTGAAGCTTTCTTT. This encodes CSALRDTEAFF.

V gene TRBV5-4 combines with J gene TRBJ2-1; the D is unclear. CDR1 SGHNT and CDR2 YYREEE come from the germline V gene (reference sequence). This CDR3 spans 13 amino acids. V lost 3 bases and J lost 7, with 11 bases in between. DNA for the CDR3: TGTGCCAGCAGCTCCAGTGTCCGAAATGAGCAGTTCTTC. Its translation is CASSSSVRNEQFF.

This chain uses TRBV30 with TRBJ2-7; D might be TRBD1 or TRBD2, each matching 5 bases. Germline V lookup: CDR1 GTSNPN, CDR2 SVGIG (reference sequence). This CDR3 comprises 13 residues. Trimming pared 4 bases from V and 0 bases from J, leaving 10 bases between. The CDR3 region is CAWTRGGSYEQYF. DNA for the CDR3: TGTGCCTGGACCCGTGGGGGCTCCTACGAGCAGTACTTC.

V gene TRBV5-4 combines with J gene TRBJ2-3, with TRBD2 matching 7 bases. V lost 4 bases, J lost 6 bases, and 11 bases stayed unmatched. Germline V gene lookup returns CDR1 SGHNT and CDR2 YYREEE (reference sequence). The CDR3 extends over 15 amino acids. The CDR3 sequence is CASSPRAGVSDTQYF. CDR3 DNA sequence: TGTGCCAGCAGCCCTCGGGCGGGAGTGTCCGATACGCAGTATTTT. Supplemented by reference TRBV5-4 and TRBJ2-3, the full variable domain reads ETGVTQSPTHLIKTRGQQVTLRCSSQSGHNTVSWYQQALGQGPQFIFQYYREEENGRGNFPPRFSGLQFPNYSSELNVNALELDDSALYLCASSPRAGVSDTQYFGPGTRLTVL.

The rearrangement uses TRBV5-1 and TRBJ1-3; weak D call: TRBD1 (6 bases). V shed 0 bases and J shed 4 bases, with 8 bases lying between them. Germline-derived CDR1 and CDR2 are SGHRS and YFSETQ. This CDR3 has 14 amino acids. CDR3: CASSLGTVGNTIYF. Here the CDR3 DNA reads TGCGCCAGCAGCTTGGGGACAGTAGGAAACACCATATATTTT.

J is TRBJ1-5 and V is TRBV7-9; perhaps TRBD1 as D (6 bases). Trimming removed 5 bases at V and 2 bases at J, with 19 bases between. The length of the CDR3 is 17 residues. Per the germline V gene, CDR1 is SEHNR and CDR2 is FQNEAQ (reference sequence). In DNA, the CDR3 is TGTGCCAGCAGCCAAGGTGACGGGGGCACGGGCAATCAGCCCCAGCATTTT. This gives the protein CASSQGDGGTGNQPQHF.

The genes are TRBV7-8 and TRBJ2-2, with 7 bases fitting TRBD1. Germline CDR1 is SGHVS and CDR2 is FQNEAQ. V gave up 5 bases and J gave up 4 bases; unmatched junction bases: 4. There are 14 residues in the CDR3. The CDR3 here is CASSVTGATGELFF. The CDR3 nucleotides read TGTGCCAGCAGCGTTACAGGGGCCACCGGGGAGCTGTTTTTT.

The chain joins TRBV11-2 to TRBJ2-2; possibly TRBD1 for D (6 bases). This CDR3 has 16 residues. V was clipped by 5 bases and J by 6 bases, with 19 bases between them. Per the germline V gene, CDR1 is SGHAT and CDR2 is FQNNGV. The CDR3 here is CASSLPQGLLAGELFF. The CDR3 nucleotides read TGTGCCAGCAGCCTACCCCAGGGGCTACTGGCCGGGGAGCTGTTTTTT.

V and J are TRBV7-2 and TRBJ2-7; D may be TRBD2 (6 bases). Germline V gene lookup returns CDR1 SGHTA and CDR2 FQGNSA. This CDR3 spans 14 amino acids. With 3 bases removed from V and 7 bases from J, the gap between germline ends came to 16 bases. The CDR3 DNA is TGTGCCAGCAGCTTTAGCGGAGCCCTTGAGGAGCAGTACTTC. Its protein product is CASSFSGALEEQYF.

The chain has TRBV5-4 and TRBJ1-2; perhaps TRBD1 as D (6 bases). V was shortened by 4 bases and J by 2 bases, with 9 bases between the two germline ends. Germline V gene data show CDR1 as SGHNT and CDR2 as YYREEE (reference sequence). This CDR3 has 13 residues. The chain's CDR3 is CASSPQGNYGYTF. CDR3 nucleotides: TGTGCCAGCAGCCCCCAGGGGAACTATGGCTACACCTTC.

In its sample, this clone was seen a few times. This chain connects TRBV5-1 to TRBJ2-2, with a tentative D call TRBD1 (7 bases). The CDR3 extends over 15 amino acids. V lost 0 bases, J lost 7 bases, and 13 bases lay in between. Germline lookup yields CDR1 SGHRS and CDR2 YFSETQ. The CDR3: CASSLGDRDFGELFF. The CDR3 coding sequence is TGCGCCAGCAGCTTGGGAGACAGGGACTTCGGGGAGCTGTTTTTT.

This chain connects TRBV6-1 to TRBJ2-3; D remains unclear. Trimming removed 0 bases at V and 5 bases at J, with 21 bases between. Germline lookup yields CDR1 MNHNS and CDR2 SASEGT. The CDR3 is 18 residues long. The CDR3 DNA reads as TGTGCCAGCAGTGAAGCAGCTTGGGCAGGTTCATATAGAGATACGCAGTATTTT. Translating gives CASSEAAWAGSYRDTQYF.

The chain is built from TRBV6-5 and TRBJ1-1, with TRBD1 matching over 9 bases. The CDR3 consists of 15 residues. V lost 4 bases to trimming and J lost 2 bases; unmatched junction nucleotides: 5. CDR1 MNHEY and CDR2 SVGAGI come from the germline V gene. DNA for the CDR3: TGTGCCAGCAGTTTGATGACAGGGGGTAACACTGAAGCTTTCTTT. Translating it yields CASSLMTGGNTEAFF.

The chain recombines TRBV5-1 with TRBJ1-3; D may be TRBD1 (5 bases). V was trimmed by 2 bases and J by 2 bases, leaving 11 bases between them. Germline values: CDR1 SGHRS, CDR2 YFSETQ. The CDR3 runs to 15 residues. The CDR3 region is CASSLQTGAGNTIYF. For the CDR3, the DNA is TGCGCCAGCAGCTTACAGACGGGGGCTGGAAACACCATATATTTT.

The chain links TRBV18 to TRBJ2-7; D uncertain. CDR1 and CDR2 from the germline V gene are KGHSH and LQKENI. The CDR3 covers 14 residues. Trimming removed 0 bases at V and 6 bases at J, with 12 bases between. This CDR3 is CASSPPSRTTEQYF. CDR3 nucleotides: TGTGCCAGCTCACCACCTTCAAGGACGACCGAGCAGTACTTC.

This sequence joins TRBV19 and TRBJ1-5, with D perhaps TRBD1 (5 bases). CDR1 is LNHDA and CDR2 is SQIVND in the germline V gene (reference sequence). The V end lost 4 bases, the J end lost 2 bases, and 12 bases lay between the germline ends. The CDR3 extends over 15 amino acids. The CDR3 here is CASSNGGFGNQPQHF. The CDR3 DNA is TGTGCCAGTAGTAACGGGGGATTCGGCAATCAGCCCCAGCATTTT.

This chain joins TRBV28 and TRBJ1-5; D gene ambiguous. The CDR3 extends over 13 amino acids. Germline V gene sequence: CDR1 MDHEN, CDR2 SYDVKM. V shed 5 bases and J shed 7 bases, with 12 bases lying between them. CDR3 DNA sequence: TGTGCCAGCAGTCCGACGGGCGCGCAGCCCCAGCATTTT. Protein: CASSPTGAQPQHF.

The V call is TRBV7-9, the J call TRBJ2-6; D is ambiguous. V lost 5 bases, J lost 12 bases, and 11 bases lay in between. The CDR3 sequence is 12 residues long. Germline-derived CDR1 and CDR2 are SEHNR and FQNEAQ (reference sequence). In DNA, the CDR3 is TGTGCCAGCAGCCCGCTAGATGGCGTCCTGACTTTC. As protein: CASSPLDGVLTF.

The chain couples TRBV5-4 to TRBJ2-2; D possibly corresponds to TRBD2 (6 bases). Between the trimmed V and J ends, which lost 9 bases and 1 base, there was a span of 13 bases. Germline V gene sequence: CDR1 SGHNT, CDR2 YYREEE (reference sequence). This CDR3 spans 14 amino acids. CDR3: CATSGTQNTGELFF. The DNA for the CDR3 is TGTGCCACCTCCGGGACTCAGAACACCGGGGAGCTGTTTTTT.

V is TRBV9 and J is TRBJ2-1; D is undetermined. Trimming cost V 4 bases and J 3 bases, with 8 bases left between them. CDR3 length: 13 amino acids. The germline V gene encodes CDR1 SGDLS and CDR2 YYNGEE. CDR3 nucleotide sequence: TGTGCCAGCAGCTCGATGTTCTACAATGAGCAGTTCTTC. It is translated as CASSSMFYNEQFF.

This chain links TRBV18 with TRBJ2-7; D assignment may be TRBD1 or TRBD2 (6 bases each). V lost 3 bases to trimming and J lost 6 bases, with 12 bases between them. This CDR3 has 13 amino acids. Germline CDR1 and CDR2: KGHSH and LQKENI. The CDR3 nucleotides are TGTGCCAGCTCACCTGGGGGGCTCGGCGAGCAGTACTTC. As protein: CASSPGGLGEQYF.

This chain uses TRBV11-3 with TRBJ2-2; TRBD2 is a possible D gene (5 bases). Germline assignment: CDR1 SGHNT and CDR2 YENEEA. The V end lost 2 bases, the J end lost 3 bases, and 7 bases lay between the germline ends. The CDR3 totals 14 residues. CDR3 nucleotide sequence: TGTGCCAGCAGCTTATTCGGGGACACCGGGGAGCTGTTTTTT. It encodes CASSLFGDTGELFF.

CDR3 in amino acids: CASTVYTEAFF. In DNA form, the CDR3 reads TGTGCCAGCACCGTGTACACTGAAGCTTTCTTT. The J gene is TRBJ1-1, the V gene TRBV2; D is undetermined. Germline V gene lookup returns CDR1 SNHLY and CDR2 FYNNEI. The CDR3 has 11 amino acids. The V gene lost 7 bases and the J gene lost 3 bases, with 6 bases spanning the gap.

The rearrangement joins TRBV6-5 to TRBJ1-1; 11 positions agree with TRBD1. Germline trimming cut 6 bases from V and 4 bases from J; bases unmatched to any gene: 4. CDR1 is MNHEY and CDR2 is SVGAGI in the germline V gene. This CDR3 region has 14 residues. The CDR3 protein is CASSPGTGGTEAFF. CDR3 nucleotide sequence: TGTGCCAGCAGCCCGGGGACAGGGGGCACTGAAGCTTTCTTT.

J is TRBJ2-3 and V is TRBV28; the D is unclear. Per germline, CDR1 MDHEN and CDR2 SYDVKM. Trimming cost V 4 bases and J 5 bases, with 13 bases left between them. The CDR3 length is 14 residues. CDR3 protein: CASSSPPSGDTQYF. The CDR3, as DNA: TGTGCCAGCAGTTCACCCCCCTCGGGAGATACGCAGTATTTT.